A selection of T cell receptor beta chains follows, all from one sample in a study of blood T cell repertoires in COVID-19. Assay used: immunoSEQ multiplex PCR; TCRdb lists only in-frame clones, some missing. The data hold some 120,000 clones, with about 82% observed a single time. The sample taken for sequencing was peripheral blood. These receptors all stem from a human donor in a cohort sampled during active COVID-19. Each CDR3 is given with its conserved first and last residue. The order of the fields is CDR3 protein, CDR3 DNA, D gene, J gene, clone size, V gene. The D gene is left open where the match is weak. Some rows have no size entry. The others give once, few or many, or a class for an expanded clone.

CSVIQGGGYTF TGCAGCGTGATTCAGGGGGGTGGCTACACCTTC TRBD1 TRBJ1-2 NA TRBV29-1
CASSPQPLGTEAFF TGTGCCAGCTCACCACAACCCCTCGGGACTGAAGCTTTCTTT NA TRBJ1-1 once TRBV18
CASDDSLETQYF TGTGCCAGCGACGACTCTTTAGAGACCCAGTACTTC NA TRBJ2-5 NA TRBV6-5
CASSFSAEAFF TGTGCCAGCAGCTTTTCCGCTGAAGCTTTCTTT NA TRBJ1-1 medium-sized TRBV7-9
CASSLAVGLGKQYF TGTGCCAGCAGCTTAGCGGTGGGGCTGGGGAAGCAGTACTTC NA TRBJ2-7 NA TRBV7-9
CASSEPRTGGTGELFF TGTGCCAGCAGCGAGCCCCGGACAGGGGGCACCGGGGAGCTGTTTTTT TRBD1 TRBJ2-2 NA TRBV9
CASSFTVLAGGSEQFF TGTGCCAGCAGCTTCACTGTACTAGCGGGAGGTAGTGAGCAGTTCTTC TRBD2 TRBJ2-1 NA TRBV5-6
CASSYSRSDYGYTF TGTGCCAGCAGTTACAGCAGGTCTGACTATGGCTACACCTTC NA TRBJ1-2 once TRBV6-5
CASSQDLRREYGYTF TGCGCCAGCAGCCAAGATCTCCGGAGGGAGTATGGCTACACCTTC NA TRBJ1-2 NA TRBV4-3
CASSSGTSRRGEQYF TGTGCCAGCAGTTCCGGGACTAGCAGGAGGGGCGAGCAGTACTTC TRBD2 TRBJ2-7 NA TRBV28
CASRRQGLNEKLFF TGTGCCAGCAGACGTCAGGGGCTTAATGAAAAACTGTTTTTT NA TRBJ1-4 NA TRBV5-6
CASSQARHLNTEAFF TGCGCCAGCAGCCAAGCGAGACACTTGAACACTGAAGCTTTCTTT NA TRBJ1-1 NA TRBV4-3
CASSRSAGTGPNEQFF TGCGCCAGCAGTCGAAGTGCCGGGACAGGGCCAAATGAGCAGTTCTTC TRBD1 TRBJ2-1 NA TRBV5-1
CASTTPGSRNQPQHF TGTGCCAGCACCACACCGGGATCCCGTAATCAGCCCCAGCATTTT NA TRBJ1-5 few TRBV28
CASSPTGGPGTGELFF TGTGCCAGCAGCCCGACGGGAGGGCCAGGGACCGGGGAGCTGTTTTTT TRBD2 TRBJ2-2 few TRBV7-3
CAISKQGENQPQHF TGTGCCATCAGTAAACAGGGGGAGAATCAGCCCCAGCATTTT TRBD1 TRBJ1-5 NA TRBV10-3
CATSGGLAGAGDTQYF TGTGCCACCAGTGGGGGACTAGCGGGAGCCGGAGATACGCAGTATTTT TRBD2 TRBJ2-3 NA TRBV24-1
CASSLTLAGGYYNEQFF TGCGCCAGCAGCTTGACGCTAGCGGGGGGTTACTACAATGAGCAGTTCTTC TRBD2 TRBJ2-1 NA TRBV5-1
CSARVTGARETQYF TGCAGTGCTCGTGTGACAGGGGCGCGGGAGACCCAGTACTTC TRBD1 TRBJ2-5 once TRBV20-1
CASSPNTGDAFF TGTGCCAGCTCACCAAATACAGGGGATGCTTTCTTT TRBD1 TRBJ1-1 NA TRBV18
CAFRRTGNTEAFF TGTGCCTTCCGCAGGACAGGGAACACTGAAGCTTTCTTT TRBD1 TRBJ1-1 NA TRBV30
CASSPRQGLGQPQHF TGTGCCAGCAGCCCCCGACAGGGTCTTGGCCAGCCCCAGCATTTT TRBD1 TRBJ1-5 NA TRBV7-8
CASSDEGGDNEQFF TGTGCCAGCAGTGACGAGGGGGGGGACAATGAGCAGTTCTTC NA TRBJ2-1 NA TRBV6-4
CASRPSGAGANVLTF TGTGCCAGCAGGCCTTCGGGGGCTGGGGCCAACGTCCTGACTTTC NA TRBJ2-6 NA TRBV7-2
CASSLTGVNEQFF TGTGCCAGCAGCTTAACGGGAGTCAATGAGCAGTTCTTC NA TRBJ2-1 NA TRBV11-3
CASRLAGANTGELFF TGCGCCAGCAGACTAGCGGGAGCGAACACCGGGGAGCTGTTTTTT TRBD2 TRBJ2-2 NA TRBV10-2
CASSPEARWPGRGLVDEQFF TGTGCCAGCAGCCCGGAGGCTAGATGGCCGGGGAGGGGTCTTGTGGATGAGCAGTTCTTC TRBD2 TRBJ2-1 NA TRBV9
CASSRTSGTGELFF TGTGCCAGCAGCCGGACTAGCGGCACCGGGGAGCTGTTTTTT TRBD2 TRBJ2-2 NA TRBV11-3
CASSWGRESSFF TGTGCCAGCAGTTGGGGCAGGGAATCATCTTTCTTT NA TRBJ1-1 NA TRBV12-3/TRBV12-4
CSVAGGSGPYEQYF TGCAGCGTTGCAGGGGGTAGCGGACCCTACGAGCAGTACTTC NA TRBJ2-7 NA TRBV29-1
CASGIRGLEAFF TGCGCCAGCGGTATAAGGGGGCTTGAAGCTTTCTTT TRBD1 TRBJ1-1 NA TRBV4-3
CADRRGRSNQPQHF TGTGCCGACCGCAGGGGGCGGAGCAATCAGCCCCAGCATTTT TRBD1 TRBJ1-5 NA TRBV7-9
CASSITRWHNEQFF TGTGCCAGTAGTATAACTAGATGGCACAATGAGCAGTTCTTC NA TRBJ2-1 once TRBV19
CASSSRDSAPLHF TGTGCCAGCAGCTCGAGGGACAGCGCACCCCTCCACTTT TRBD1 TRBJ1-6 NA TRBV7-2
CASSRGVALGQGTQYF TGTGCCAGCAGCCGGGGGGTAGCATTGGGGCAGGGTACGCAGTATTTT NA TRBJ2-3 few TRBV3-1/TRBV3-2
CAVTGLGEQYF TGTGCCGTTACAGGGTTGGGGGAGCAGTACTTC NA TRBJ2-7 NA TRBV11-2
CASSTQGGRGAFF TGTGCCAGTAGTACACAGGGAGGGCGGGGCGCTTTCTTT NA TRBJ1-1 NA TRBV19
CASSETGTEGSPLHF TGTGCCAGCAGTGAGACCGGGACGGAGGGTTCACCCCTCCACTTT NA TRBJ1-6 few TRBV2
CASSRPQGRVSGANVLTF TGTGCCAGCTCACGCCCCCAGGGGCGGGTCTCTGGGGCCAACGTCCTGACTTTC NA TRBJ2-6 NA TRBV18
CASSLGGTSGSEQFF TGCGCCAGCAGCTTAGGAGGGACTAGCGGGAGTGAGCAGTTCTTC TRBD2 TRBJ2-1 NA TRBV5-1
CASSQPGVGYEQYF TGCGCCAGCAGCCAACCCGGGGTTGGGTACGAGCAGTACTTC NA TRBJ2-7 NA TRBV4-1
CASSFLDRLNTEAFF TGTGCCAGCAGCTTCCTTGACAGACTGAACACTGAAGCTTTCTTT NA TRBJ1-1 few TRBV5-6
CASSSILAGGYNEQFF TGTGCCAGTAGTTCCATTCTAGCGGGAGGGTACAATGAGCAGTTCTTC TRBD2 TRBJ2-1 NA TRBV19
CATSRGTEAFF TGTGCCACCAGTAGGGGGACTGAAGCTTTCTTT NA TRBJ1-1 NA TRBV24-1
CASSQEEGTGELFF TGCGCCAGCAGCCAAGAGGAGGGAACCGGGGAGCTGTTTTTT NA TRBJ2-2 NA TRBV4-1
CASSLAGRASGNTIYF TGTGCCAGCAGCTTAGCGGGCAGGGCGTCTGGAAACACCATATATTTT NA TRBJ1-3 NA TRBV7-6
CASSLGPHYEQYF TGTGCCAGCAGCTTAGGGCCACACTACGAGCAGTACTTC NA TRBJ2-7 NA TRBV11-2
CASSASGPPEQFF TGTGCCAGCAGTGCATCTGGGCCCCCAGAGCAGTTCTTC NA TRBJ2-1 NA TRBV28
CASSTGTGGYEQYF TGCGCCAGCTCAACCGGGACAGGGGGCTACGAGCAGTACTTC TRBD1 TRBJ2-7 NA TRBV10-1
CASSAGQSYEQYF TGTGCCAGCAGCGCGGGACAGTCCTACGAGCAGTACTTC TRBD1 TRBJ2-7 NA TRBV9